The sequence of this T cell receptor beta chain was determined in a study of T-cell memory formation after mild COVID-19 (dated by TCRdb to about 2021). Study-level background: TCR sequence clusters from the two donors were found to be largely donor specific. Longitudinal TCRalpha and TCRbeta repertoire sequencing tracked T-cell clones expanding and contracting after mild COVID-19 in a couple of donors. Two young, previously healthy adult volunteers, one female and one male, were included in the cohort. Findings and caveats that apply to the study as a whole: Contracting CD4+ clones turned up mainly in the CM and EM memory subsets, whereas EMRA was where CD8+ clones were enriched. The study included only two mild cases, and larger cohorts that include severe cases with pre-infection samples were judged to be necessary. Some responding clones were found in pre-infection memory, which suggests that pre-existing cross-reactive memory T cells took part in the SARS-CoV-2 response. Clones contracting from day 15 to 85 had balanced CD4/CD8 phenotypes, while a second wave expanding from day 15 to 37 was biased towards CD4+. SARS-CoV-2 specificity of the second-wave clones peaking on day 37 was not confirmed.

Ficoll-Paque density gradient centrifugation was the method used to isolate PBMCs. This clonotype showed up just a few times. This receptor's antigen is unknown. It has no much larger one-base neighbor in the sample; base qualities were not kept. From V the trimming removes 7 bases and from J it removes 2 bases, while the gene matches leave 5 bases of the junction unaccounted for. CDR1 SGHDN and CDR2 FVKESK are derived from the germline V gene. Including cysteine and phenylalanine, the CDR3 has 14 amino acids. Just the 42-base CDR3 DNA is kept, in frame starting at base 1. Instrument on record: Illumina NovaSeq 6000. TCRalpha and TCRbeta cDNA libraries were built by 5'RACE with constant-segment primers, adding sample barcodes and unique molecular identifiers. RNA was extracted from every sample with Trizol reagent. Amplification of the libraries took two PCR steps, and the second step added a second sample barcode plus Illumina TruSeq adapters. Sequencing of libraries was performed on an Illumina NovaSeq with 2 x 150 bp paired-end reads. The original methods were these. Reads were demultiplexed and collapsed into UMI-guided consensus sequences with migec v1.2.7. Using mixcr v2.1.11, the UMI consensuses were aligned to TRA and TRB V and J templates and assembled into clonotypes. Clonotypes were classified as expanded or contracted when called significant by both edgeR and NoisET, with noise models trained on biological replicates. For edgeR calls, the cutoffs were a false discovery rate-adjusted p below 0.01 and a log2 fold-change threshold of 1. As an exploratory analysis of dynamics, PCA with hierarchical clustering was applied to max-normalized trajectories of the 1000 most abundant clonotypes. Separately sequenced CD4+ and CD8+ repertoires were used to assign a CD4 or CD8 phenotype to each responding clone. TCRdb's own reprocessing of the public reads used fastp at Q25 and MiXCR and kept productive beta chains. Duplicate CDR3 protein sequences are folded into a single record with the most common DNA and genes. For this entry, the V and J calls and clone size follow TCRdb and not the study's own pipeline. For this sample the table gives 200,000 to 250,000 distinct CDR3 sequences, of which around 17% were detected only once. In total, the top ten clones hold 3% to 4.5% of the sample.

The origin of this receptor is a man aged 18 to 29 who had mild COVID-19 (a few samples of this study predate the infection). The sample titles of this study are shuffled in the database, so cell type and time point are left out; the donor was told from shared clones. The sequencing sample was made of PBMCs or a T cell subset sorted from them (not recorded which). The rearrangement combines TRBV14 with TRBJ2-1; TRBD2 matches 7 bases in the middle. The DNA reads as follows: TGTGCCAGCAACCGAGCGGGAACCTACAATGAGCAGTTCTTC. Its translation reads: CASNRAGTYNEQFF.